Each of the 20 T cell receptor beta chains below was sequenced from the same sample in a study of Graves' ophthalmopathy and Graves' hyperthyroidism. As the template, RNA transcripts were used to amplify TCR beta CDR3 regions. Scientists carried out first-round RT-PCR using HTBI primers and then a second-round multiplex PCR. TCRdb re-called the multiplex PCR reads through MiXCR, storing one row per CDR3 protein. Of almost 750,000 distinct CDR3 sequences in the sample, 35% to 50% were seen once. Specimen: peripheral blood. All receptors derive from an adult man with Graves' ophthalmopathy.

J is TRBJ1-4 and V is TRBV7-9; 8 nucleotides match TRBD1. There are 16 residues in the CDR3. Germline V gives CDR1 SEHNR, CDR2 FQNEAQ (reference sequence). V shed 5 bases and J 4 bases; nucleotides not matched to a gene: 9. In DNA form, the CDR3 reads TGTGCCAGCAGCCAGCATGGACAGGGCAGTAATGAAAAACTGTTTTTT. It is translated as CASSQHGQGSNEKLFF.

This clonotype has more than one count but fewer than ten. This CDR3 is CASSLAHAGGVRSGELFF. CDR3 bases: TGTGCCAGCAGCTTAGCGCACGCGGGGGGAGTTCGATCCGGGGAGCTGTTTTTT. The chain is built from TRBV7-9 and TRBJ2-2, with 8 bases matching TRBD2. The trim removed 0 bases at V and 6 bases at J, leaving 12 bases unmatched. The CDR3 covers 18 residues. Germline CDR1 is SEHNR and CDR2 is FQNEAQ (reference sequence).

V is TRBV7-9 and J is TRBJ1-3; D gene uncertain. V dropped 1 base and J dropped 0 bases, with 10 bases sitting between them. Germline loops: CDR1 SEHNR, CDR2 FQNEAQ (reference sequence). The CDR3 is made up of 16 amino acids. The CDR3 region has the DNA TGTGCCAGCAGCTTAGTCGGATCCTTCTCTGGAAACACCATATATTTT. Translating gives CASSLVGSFSGNTIYF.

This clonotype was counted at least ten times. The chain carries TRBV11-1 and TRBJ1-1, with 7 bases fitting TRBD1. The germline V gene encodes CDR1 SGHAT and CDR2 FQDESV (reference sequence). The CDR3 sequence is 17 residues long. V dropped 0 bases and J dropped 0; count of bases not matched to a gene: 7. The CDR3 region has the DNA TGTGCCAGCAGCTTAGCGCTTCAACAGGGGATGAACACTGAAGCTTTCTTT. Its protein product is CASSLALQQGMNTEAFF.

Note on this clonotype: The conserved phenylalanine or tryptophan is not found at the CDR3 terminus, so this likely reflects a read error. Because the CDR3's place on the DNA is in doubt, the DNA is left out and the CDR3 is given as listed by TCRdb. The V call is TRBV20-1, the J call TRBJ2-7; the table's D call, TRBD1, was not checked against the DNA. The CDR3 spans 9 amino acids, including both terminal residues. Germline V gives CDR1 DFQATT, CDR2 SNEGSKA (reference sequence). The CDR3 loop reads CSASPGENT.

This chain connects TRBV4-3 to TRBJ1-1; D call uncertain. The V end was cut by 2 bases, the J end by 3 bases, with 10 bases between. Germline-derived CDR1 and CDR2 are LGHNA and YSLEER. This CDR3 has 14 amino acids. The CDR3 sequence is CASSQPVRYTEAFF. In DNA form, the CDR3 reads TGCGCCAGCAGCCAACCGGTCCGGTACACTGAAGCTTTCTTT.

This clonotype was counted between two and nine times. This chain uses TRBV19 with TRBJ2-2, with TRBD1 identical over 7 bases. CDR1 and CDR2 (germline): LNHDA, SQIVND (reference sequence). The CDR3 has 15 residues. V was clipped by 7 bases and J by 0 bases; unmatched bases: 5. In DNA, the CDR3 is TGTGCCAGTACCTACAGGGGATCGAACACCGGGGAGCTGTTTTTT. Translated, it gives CASTYRGSNTGELFF.

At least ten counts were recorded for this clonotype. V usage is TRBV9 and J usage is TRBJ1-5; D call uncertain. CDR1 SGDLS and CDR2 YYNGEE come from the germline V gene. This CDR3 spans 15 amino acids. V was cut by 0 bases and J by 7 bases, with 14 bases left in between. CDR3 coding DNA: TGTGCCAGCAGCGTAGGCGGTCAAGCACGGCAGCCCCAGCATTTT. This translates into CASSVGGQARQPQHF.

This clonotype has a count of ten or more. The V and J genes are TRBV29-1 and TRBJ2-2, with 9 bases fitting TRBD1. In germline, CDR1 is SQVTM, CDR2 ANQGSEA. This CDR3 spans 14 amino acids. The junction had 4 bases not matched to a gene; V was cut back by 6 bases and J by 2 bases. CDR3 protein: CSVYRGPNTGELFF. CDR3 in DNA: TGCAGCGTCTACAGGGGGCCTAACACCGGGGAGCTGTTTTTT.

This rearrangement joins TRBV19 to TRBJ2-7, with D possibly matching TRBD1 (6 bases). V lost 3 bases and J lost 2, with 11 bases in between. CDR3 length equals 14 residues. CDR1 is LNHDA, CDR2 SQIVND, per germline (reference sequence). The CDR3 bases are TGTGCCAGTAGTATCAGTAGGGGGACCTACGAGCAGTACTTC. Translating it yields CASSISRGTYEQYF.

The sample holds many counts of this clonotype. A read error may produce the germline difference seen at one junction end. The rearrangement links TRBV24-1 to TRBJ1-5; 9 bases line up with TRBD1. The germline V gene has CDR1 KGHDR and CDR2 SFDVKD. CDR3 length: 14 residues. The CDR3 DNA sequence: TGTGCCAGCAGTCCCCAGGGACAGGGCCAGCCCCAGCATTTT. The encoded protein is CASSPQGQGQPQHF.

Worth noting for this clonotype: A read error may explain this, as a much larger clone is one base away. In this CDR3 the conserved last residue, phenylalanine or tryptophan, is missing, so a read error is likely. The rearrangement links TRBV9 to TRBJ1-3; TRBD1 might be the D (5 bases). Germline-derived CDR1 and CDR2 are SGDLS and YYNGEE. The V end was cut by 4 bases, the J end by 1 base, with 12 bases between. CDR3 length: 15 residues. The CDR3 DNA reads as TGTGCCAGCAGCAGTGGGGCAGGGTCTGGAAACACCATATATCTT. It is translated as CASSSGAGSGNTIYL.

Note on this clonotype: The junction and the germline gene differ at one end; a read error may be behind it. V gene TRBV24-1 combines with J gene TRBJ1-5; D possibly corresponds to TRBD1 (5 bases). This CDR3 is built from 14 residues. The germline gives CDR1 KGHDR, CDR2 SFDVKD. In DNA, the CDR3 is TGTGCCAGCAGTTGGGCAGGGAGACGCCAGCCCCAGCATTTT. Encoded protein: CASSWAGRRQPQHF.

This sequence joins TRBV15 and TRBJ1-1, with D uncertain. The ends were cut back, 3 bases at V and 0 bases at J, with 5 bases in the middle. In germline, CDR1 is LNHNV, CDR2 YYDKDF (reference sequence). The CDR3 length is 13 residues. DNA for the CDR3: TGTGCCACCAGCAGCTTAATGAACACTGAAGCTTTCTTT. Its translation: CATSSLMNTEAFF. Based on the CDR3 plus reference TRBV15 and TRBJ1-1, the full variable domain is DAMVIQNPRYQVTQFGKPVTLSCSQTLNHNVMYWYQQKSSQAPKLLFHYYDKDFNNEADTPDNFQSRRPNTSFCFLDIRSPGLGDTAMYLCATSSLMNTEAFFGQGTRLTVV.

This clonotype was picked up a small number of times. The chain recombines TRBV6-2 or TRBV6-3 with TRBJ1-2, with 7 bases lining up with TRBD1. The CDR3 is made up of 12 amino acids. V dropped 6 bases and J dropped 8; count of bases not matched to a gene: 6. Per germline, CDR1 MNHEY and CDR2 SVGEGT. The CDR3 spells CASRQGPDGYTF. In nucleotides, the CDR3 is TGTGCCAGCAGACAGGGGCCCGACGGCTACACCTTC.

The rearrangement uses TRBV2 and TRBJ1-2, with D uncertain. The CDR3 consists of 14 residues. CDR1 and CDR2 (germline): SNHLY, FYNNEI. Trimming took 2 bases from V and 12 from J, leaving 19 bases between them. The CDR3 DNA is TGTGCCAGCAGTGAATGGGGAATGAGCTCTGGAAACACCTTC. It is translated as CASSEWGMSSGNTF.

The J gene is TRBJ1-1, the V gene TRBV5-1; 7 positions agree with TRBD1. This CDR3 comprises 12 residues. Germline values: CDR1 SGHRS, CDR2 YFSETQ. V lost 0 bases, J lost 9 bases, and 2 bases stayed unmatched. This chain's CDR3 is CASSLVGGQAFF. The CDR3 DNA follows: TGCGCCAGCAGCTTGGTAGGGGGCCAAGCTTTCTTT.

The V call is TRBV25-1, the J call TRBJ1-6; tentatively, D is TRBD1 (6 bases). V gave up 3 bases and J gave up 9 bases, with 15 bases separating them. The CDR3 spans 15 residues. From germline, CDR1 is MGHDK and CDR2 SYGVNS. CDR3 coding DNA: TGTGCCAGCAGTGATAGTGCCGGGGGCTTTTCACCCCTCCACTTT. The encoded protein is CASSDSAGGFSPLHF.

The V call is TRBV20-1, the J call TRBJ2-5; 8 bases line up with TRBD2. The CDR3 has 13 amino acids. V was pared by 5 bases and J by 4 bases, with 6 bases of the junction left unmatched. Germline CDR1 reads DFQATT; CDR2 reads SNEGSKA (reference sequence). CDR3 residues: CSAVTGGRETQYF. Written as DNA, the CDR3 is TGCAGTGCTGTGACGGGAGGGAGAGAGACCCAGTACTTC.

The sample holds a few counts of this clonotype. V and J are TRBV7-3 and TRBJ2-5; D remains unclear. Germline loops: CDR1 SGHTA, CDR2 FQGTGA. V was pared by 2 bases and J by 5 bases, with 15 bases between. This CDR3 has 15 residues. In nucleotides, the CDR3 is TGTGCCAGCAGCTTATTCCCGGCGGCCCCTGAGACCCAGTACTTC. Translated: CASSLFPAAPETQYF.